This TCR beta chain appears in the sequencing data of a study of OX40 agonist ivuxolimab in advanced cancers. Sequenced by immunoSEQ multiplex PCR; TCRdb stores in-frame clones only, minus some. Of about 81,000 clones listed, more than 70% were seen once; the top ten hold under 0.6%. Germline V gene sequence: CDR1 ENHRY, CDR2 SYGVKD. Trimming removed 6 bases at V and 5 bases at J, with 11 bases between. The CDR3 is 12 amino acids. The study sampled blood at baseline, cycle 4 day 1, and cycle 7 day 1. The sample consisted of CD4+ or CD8+ T cells sorted from blood, taken in a trial of the OX40 agonist ivuxolimab. The chain couples TRBV10-3 to TRBJ2-7; weak D call: TRBD1 (6 bases). The source is an adult with an advanced solid tumor such as melanoma, head and neck, liver or kidney cancer. The CDR3 DNA reads as TGTGCCATCAGGGGGGCTTCCAACGAGCAGTACTTC. Amino acids: CAIRGASNEQYF.